These T cell receptor beta chains were read from a single sample in a study of OX40 agonist ivuxolimab in advanced cancers. Method: immunoSEQ multiplex PCR; TCRdb's copy keeps in-frame clones and lacks some. Here the sample spans tens of thousands of clones, approximately 86% being singletons. Sequenced material: CD4+ or CD8+ T cells sorted from blood, taken in a trial of the OX40 agonist ivuxolimab. The receptor source for this set is an adult with an advanced solid tumor such as melanoma, head and neck, liver or kidney cancer. Each CDR3 is given with its conserved first and last residue. The D gene is left open where the match is weak. The listing skips clone size in some rows; elsewhere it reads once, few, many or a size class.

V	D	size	J	CDR3	DNA
TRBV18	TRBD2	.	TRBJ2-5	CASGGLEQETQYF	TGTGCCAGTGGGGGACTAGAACAAGAGACCCAGTACTTC
TRBV9	.	once	TRBJ1-1	CASSVEPLQSFNTEAFF	TGTGCCAGCAGCGTAGAACCCTTACAGAGCTTCAACACTGAAGCTTTCTTT
TRBV2	TRBD2	.	TRBJ2-7	CASSVGWGTSGGSSSYEQYF	TGTGCCAGCAGTGTGGGTTGGGGGACTAGCGGGGGCTCTAGCTCCTACGAGCAGTACTTC
TRBV6-5	TRBD1	.	TRBJ1-2	CASRPPGQTVYTF	TGTGCCAGCAGGCCACCGGGACAGACGGTCTACACCTTC
TRBV11-3	.	.	TRBJ2-1	CASSLARGRSNEQFF	TGTGCCAGCAGCCTAGCACGGGGGAGATCCAATGAGCAGTTCTTC
TRBV25-1	.	.	TRBJ2-6	CASSGGRGANVLTF	TGTGCCAGCAGTGGGGGTAGAGGGGCCAACGTCCTGACTTTC
TRBV30	.	once	TRBJ2-5	CAWRASRVETQYF	TGTGCCTGGAGGGCTAGCAGGGTGGAGACCCAGTACTTC
TRBV6-1	.	.	TRBJ2-3	CASSWLDTQYF	TGTGCCAGCAGCTGGTTAGATACGCAGTATTTT
TRBV10-3	.	.	TRBJ2-3	CAISVSSQGTDTQYF	TGTGCCATCAGTGTCAGCTCCCAGGGCACAGATACGCAGTATTTT
TRBV18	.	once	TRBJ1-1	CASSPMVGQAYDEAFF	TGTGCCAGCTCACCAATGGTTGGTCAGGCCTATGACGAAGCTTTCTTT
TRBV5-1	.	.	TRBJ1-4	CASSLTPGTGNEKLFF	TGCGCCAGCAGCCTCACCCCCGGGACTGGGAATGAAAAACTGTTTTTT
TRBV5-1	TRBD2	.	TRBJ2-3	CASGYGLAGGPGDTQYF	TGCGCCAGCGGATATGGACTAGCGGGAGGGCCAGGAGATACGCAGTATTTT
TRBV5-1	.	.	TRBJ1-1	CASSAQGSGNTEAFF	TGCGCCAGCAGCGCCCAGGGATCAGGTAACACTGAAGCTTTCTTT
TRBV30	TRBD1	.	TRBJ2-3	CAWSKETGGEVRTQYF	TGTGCCTGGAGTAAAGAGACAGGGGGCGAGGTGAGGACGCAGTATTTT
TRBV25-1	TRBD2	.	TRBJ2-1	CASSKLAAKGNEQFF	TGTGCCAGCAGTAAACTAGCGGCAAAGGGGAATGAGCAGTTCTTC
TRBV7-2	.	.	TRBJ2-3	CASSLASGTDTQYF	TGTGCCAGCAGCTTAGCCTCTGGCACAGATACGCAGTATTTT
TRBV2	.	.	TRBJ2-5	CASSDPGLKETQYF	TGTGCCAGCAGTGATCCGGGGTTGAAGGAGACCCAGTACTTC
TRBV5-5	TRBD2	.	TRBJ2-2	CASSIRLAGGVNTGELFF	TGTGCCAGCAGCATTCGACTAGCGGGGGGCGTGAACACCGGGGAGCTGTTTTTT
TRBV5-1	.	.	TRBJ2-3	CASSLEASGDTQYF	TGCGCCAGCAGCTTGGAAGCGTCGGGGGATACGCAGTATTTT
TRBV19	.	.	TRBJ1-3	CASSANRNTIYF	TGTGCCAGTAGCGCAAATCGTAACACCATATATTTT
TRBV28	.	once	TRBJ2-4	CASSLSGSLAKNIQYF	TGTGCCAGCAGTTTAAGTGGTTCGCTAGCCAAAAACATTCAGTACTTC
TRBV6-6	.	.	TRBJ1-3	CASSYSDNGNTIYF	TGTGCCAGCAGTTACTCGGACAATGGAAACACCATATATTTT
TRBV6-5	TRBD2	.	TRBJ2-3	CASSYSLAGGAQYF	TGTGCCAGCAGTTACTCTTTAGCGGGGGGTGCGCAGTATTTT
TRBV25-1	.	.	TRBJ2-1	CASTGTLYNEQFF	TGTGCCAGCACGGGTACGCTTTACAATGAGCAGTTCTTC
TRBV27	TRBD1	once	TRBJ1-3	CASIGTGSGNTIYF	TGTGCCAGCATCGGGACAGGCTCTGGAAACACCATATATTTT
TRBV29-1	.	.	TRBJ1-1	CSVGGTTSGNTEAFF	TGCAGCGTTGGGGGGACCACCTCGGGGAACACTGAAGCTTTCTTT
TRBV7-8	.	.	TRBJ2-5	CASSPSSGETQYF	TGTGCCAGCAGCCCCTCATCGGGAGAGACCCAGTACTTC
TRBV19	TRBD1	.	TRBJ1-1	CASSKGQPNTEAFF	TGTGCCAGTAGTAAGGGACAGCCGAACACTGAAGCTTTCTTT
TRBV5-1	.	.	TRBJ2-7	CASSYDGSYEQYF	TGCGCCAGCAGTTATGACGGCTCCTACGAGCAGTACTTC
TRBV7-3	TRBD2	.	TRBJ2-3	CASSVRGGRTDTQYF	TGTGCCAGCAGCGTGCGGGGGGGAAGGACAGATACGCAGTATTTT
TRBV7-9	.	.	TRBJ2-3	CASSLEITTVLTDTQYF	TGTGCCAGCAGCTTAGAAATAACAACCGTCCTCACAGATACGCAGTATTTT
TRBV7-2	.	.	TRBJ1-1	CASSLSPGDEAFF	TGTGCCAGCAGCTTATCTCCGGGAGATGAAGCTTTCTTT
TRBV29-1	.	.	TRBJ2-3	CSTGGSTTDTQYF	TGCAGCACCGGAGGGTCGACAACAGATACGCAGTATTTT
TRBV4-3	TRBD1	.	TRBJ2-1	CASSQGFATGGTNEQFF	TGCGCCAGCAGCCAAGGATTTGCGACAGGGGGTACCAATGAGCAGTTCTTC
TRBV5-6	.	.	TRBJ1-2	CASSLGTPEGYGYTF	TGTGCCAGCAGCTTGGGCACTCCTGAGGGCTATGGCTACACCTTC
TRBV5-6	.	.	TRBJ2-5	CASSLEGRSVGTQYF	TGTGCCAGCAGCTTGGAGGGTCGTAGTGTTGGGACCCAGTACTTC
TRBV19	TRBD2	.	TRBJ2-1	CASSIRGPSAGGDEQFF	TGTGCCAGTAGTATACGAGGGCCCTCGGCGGGGGGTGATGAGCAGTTCTTC